A single sample is the source of the 27 T cell receptor beta chains below, sequenced in a study of cytomegalovirus exposure and HLA in healthy donors. The PCR ran on 60 Vbeta and 13 Jbeta primers. Some clones are missing from TCRdb's copy, which holds only in-frame ones; the method was immunoSEQ multiplex PCR. The sample has 180,000 or so clones, roughly 80% seen once. Source material: PBMCs. All receptors derive from a woman in her thirties or forties in good health and CMV-seropositive.

Written as DNA, the CDR3 is TGTGCCAGCAGTACCCGGAAACAGGGAGCCACTGAAGCTTTCTTT. This encodes CASSTRKQGATEAFF. The V call is TRBV27, the J call TRBJ1-1, with D possibly TRBD1 on 6 matching bases. Trimming took 5 bases from V and 4 from J, leaving 17 bases between them. This CDR3 has 15 residues. From germline, CDR1 is MNHEY and CDR2 SMNVEV (reference sequence).

DNA for the CDR3: TGTGCCAGCAGTGAAGGGGGCGGGGCCCTCTACGAGCAGTACTTC. Amino acids: CASSEGGGALYEQYF. The chain couples TRBV6-1 to TRBJ2-7; perhaps TRBD2 as D (6 bases). CDR1 and CDR2 (germline): MNHNS, SASEGT. This CDR3 region has 15 residues. V lost 1 base, J lost 3 bases, and 13 bases lay in between.

The chain combines TRBV5-1 with TRBJ2-1, with TRBD2 matching 7 bases. Germline V gene data show CDR1 as SGHRS and CDR2 as YFSETQ. This CDR3 has 16 residues. The V gene end was trimmed by 4 bases and the J gene end by 2 bases; junction bases not matched to a gene: 9. In DNA, the CDR3 is TGCGCCAGCAGCACTGGGGGGGGGAGTACCTACAATGAGCAGTTCTTC. Protein: CASSTGGGSTYNEQFF.

The rearrangement joins TRBV28 to TRBJ2-1; 14 nucleotides agree with TRBD2. The CDR3 consists of 16 residues. Per the germline V gene, CDR1 is MDHEN and CDR2 is SYDVKM. After removal of 6 bases from V and 10 bases from J, the junction contained 11 bases not matched to a gene. The CDR3 here is CASSPLRLAGGVEQFF. The CDR3 region has the DNA TGTGCCAGCAGCCCGCTCAGACTAGCGGGAGGGGTCGAGCAGTTCTTC.

This chain links TRBV11-2 with TRBJ2-5; D is perhaps TRBD2 (6 bases). Germline V lookup: CDR1 SGHAT, CDR2 FQNNGV. V was clipped by 6 bases and J by 0 bases, with 8 bases between them. There are 13 residues in the CDR3. The CDR3, as DNA: TGTGCCAGCAGTGCGGGGTACCAAGAGACCCAGTACTTC. As protein: CASSAGYQETQYF.

This clone appeared a few times. V gene TRBV6-4 combines with J gene TRBJ1-1; D may be TRBD1 (5 bases). From germline, CDR1 is MRHNA and CDR2 SNTAGT. V lost 8 bases, J lost 3 bases, and 16 bases lay in between. The CDR3 extends over 14 amino acids. The chain's CDR3 is CASRRGGSYTEAFF. In DNA, the CDR3 is TGTGCCAGCCGCCGCGGGGGATCGTACACTGAAGCTTTCTTT.

This clone has only a few counts. This chain uses TRBV28 with TRBJ2-1; 9 bases are shared with TRBD2. Germline V gives CDR1 MDHEN, CDR2 SYDVKM. After removal of 3 bases from V and 6 bases from J, the junction contained 6 bases not matched to a gene. This CDR3 comprises 15 residues. The CDR3 DNA reads as TGTGCCAGCAGTTTTCTAGCGGGGAGATTCAATGAGCAGTTCTTC. Amino acid sequence: CASSFLAGRFNEQFF.

The genes are TRBV4-1 and TRBJ2-7; TRBD2 agrees at 8 bases. From germline, CDR1 is MGHRA and CDR2 YSYEKL. V was pared by 5 bases and J by 2 bases, with 11 bases of the junction left unmatched. The length of the CDR3 is 16 residues. CDR3 region: CASSSTPSGGPYEQYF. The CDR3 DNA reads as TGCGCCAGCAGCTCCACACCCAGCGGGGGCCCCTACGAGCAGTACTTC.

The chain has TRBV7-6 and TRBJ1-3; D perhaps matches TRBD1 (5 bases). This CDR3 region has 15 residues. V lost 4 bases to trimming and J lost 0 bases, with 10 bases between them. Germline loops: CDR1 SGHVS, CDR2 FNYEAQ. CDR3 in DNA: TGTGCCAGCAGCTGGTCAGGGTTCTCTGGAAACACCATATATTTT. The encoded protein is CASSWSGFSGNTIYF.

V gene TRBV15 combines with J gene TRBJ1-5; 8 bases are a match to TRBD1. This CDR3 is built from 17 residues. After removal of 5 bases from V and 6 bases from J, the junction contained 15 bases not matched to a gene. Per the germline V gene, CDR1 is LNHNV and CDR2 is YYDKDF (reference sequence). The CDR3 nucleotides read TGTGCCACCAGCGGTCTTTTGACAGGGGCGTACGGTCAGCCCCAGCATTTT. Translated, it gives CATSGLLTGAYGQPQHF.

This clone has just a few counts. The chain employs TRBV28 and TRBJ2-2, with a weak D call TRBD1 (6 bases). Trimming cost V 5 bases and J 2 bases, with 21 bases left between them. The CDR3 has 18 residues. Germline V CDR1 and CDR2: MDHEN, SYDVKM. CDR3 in amino acids: CASSGTIARDINTGELFF. The CDR3, as DNA: TGTGCCAGCAGTGGGACGATTGCCCGGGACATTAACACCGGGGAGCTGTTTTTT.

V usage is TRBV7-2 and J usage is TRBJ2-5; 9 nucleotides align to TRBD1. The CDR3 runs 16 residues. Germline V gene sequence: CDR1 SGHTA, CDR2 FQGNSA. After removal of 5 bases from V and 5 bases from J, the junction contained 12 bases not matched to a gene. The CDR3 bases are TGTGCCAGCAGCCTGACGGCTACAGGGGGCCTGGAGACCCAGTACTTC. Translation: CASSLTATGGLETQYF. The full variable domain, completed using reference TRBV7-2 and TRBJ2-5, is GAGVSQSPSNKVTEKGKDVELRCDPISGHTALYWYRQSLGQGLEFLIYFQGNSAPDKSGLPSDRFSAERTGGSVSTLTIQRTQQEDSAVYLCASSLTATGGLETQYFGPGTRLLVL.

The chain employs TRBV19 and TRBJ2-2, with TRBD1 matching over 8 bases. V was pared by 8 bases and J by 5 bases, with 19 bases of the junction left unmatched. The CDR3 extends over 18 amino acids. Germline-derived CDR1 and CDR2 are LNHDA and SQIVND (reference sequence). In DNA, the CDR3 is TGTGCCAGTCAAAACCCACGACAGGGGACGTCGTATACCGGGGAGCTGTTTTTT. Protein product: CASQNPRQGTSYTGELFF.

The J gene is TRBJ2-1, the V gene TRBV2; 8 bases agree with TRBD1. The J segment lost 0 bases and the V segment lost 3 bases, leaving 4 bases of the junction unmatched. Germline loops: CDR1 SNHLY, CDR2 FYNNEI. The CDR3 loop spans 16 amino acids. CDR3 residues: CASSETGVSSYNEQFF. The CDR3 DNA reads TGTGCCAGCAGTGAGACAGGGGTCAGCTCCTACAATGAGCAGTTCTTC.

V usage is TRBV9 and J usage is TRBJ2-1; possibly TRBD1 for D (5 bases). This CDR3 has 16 residues. The germline V and J ends were trimmed by 0 bases and 2 bases, with 12 bases remaining between them. Germline V gene lookup returns CDR1 SGDLS and CDR2 YYNGEE. CDR3 in DNA: TGTGCCAGCAGCGTAGGGGGCGCGTCCGCCTACAATGAGCAGTTCTTC. Protein product: CASSVGGASAYNEQFF. Full variable domain (rest looked up from reference TRBV9 and TRBJ2-1): DSGVTQTPKHLITATGQRVTLRCSPRSGDLSVYWYQQSLDQGLQFLIQYYNGEERAKGNILERFSAQQFPDLHSELNLSSLELGDSALYFCASSVGGASAYNEQFFGPGTRLTVL.

This chain connects TRBV9 to TRBJ2-3; D possibly corresponds to TRBD2 (6 bases). Germline values: CDR1 SGDLS, CDR2 YYNGEE. Deletions cut 3 bases from V and 2 bases from J, with 10 bases between. The CDR3 is made up of 14 amino acids. In DNA, the CDR3 is TGTGCCAGCAGCGCCGGGACTTCCACAGATACGCAGTATTTT. This encodes CASSAGTSTDTQYF.

The genes are TRBV10-3 and TRBJ1-2, with 9 bases aligning to TRBD1. V lost 5 bases, J lost 6 bases, and 7 bases stayed unmatched. CDR1 ENHRY and CDR2 SYGVKD come from the germline V gene. This CDR3 region has 14 residues. The CDR3 nucleotides are TGTGCCATCAGTTCCCAACAGGGGGCCGATGGCTACACCTTC. Translating it yields CAISSQQGADGYTF.

V usage is TRBV28 and J usage is TRBJ2-7, with 8 positions matching TRBD1. The V segment lost 7 bases and the J segment 3 bases; nucleotides outside the gene matches: 2. Germline CDR1 is MDHEN and CDR2 is SYDVKM. The CDR3 length is 12 residues. CDR3 amino acids: CASTGGRYEQYF. The CDR3 DNA sequence: TGTGCCAGCACAGGGGGCCGCTACGAGCAGTACTTC.

V gene TRBV28 combines with J gene TRBJ2-7; TRBD1 matches 8 bases. CDR3 size: 13 residues. V was clipped by 5 bases and J by 4 bases; unmatched bases: 4. Per the germline V gene, CDR1 is MDHEN and CDR2 is SYDVKM. Here the CDR3 reads CASSRDRRYEQYF. DNA for the CDR3: TGTGCCAGCAGTCGGGACAGGAGATACGAGCAGTACTTC.

This sequence joins TRBV7-2 and TRBJ1-1; TRBD1 matches 8 bases. In germline, CDR1 is SGHTA, CDR2 FQGNSA. The CDR3 is 12 amino acids. The V segment lost 5 bases and the J segment 8 bases; nucleotides outside the gene matches: 4. CDR3 region: CASSHRDREAFF. The CDR3 bases are TGTGCCAGCAGCCACAGGGACAGGGAAGCTTTCTTT.

The gene calls are TRBV19 and TRBJ2-1; possibly TRBD1 for D (6 bases). The germline CDR1 and CDR2 sequences are LNHDA and SQIVND (reference sequence). V shed 6 bases and J shed 5 bases, with 14 bases lying between them. The CDR3 is made up of 14 amino acids. The CDR3 bases are TGTGCCAGTAGCCCACAGGGTATCCACAATGAGCAGTTCTTC. Protein sequence: CASSPQGIHNEQFF.

The V call is TRBV7-9, the J call TRBJ2-1, with 7 bases lining up with TRBD1. CDR1 is SEHNR and CDR2 is FQNEAQ in the germline V gene (reference sequence). The CDR3 spans 14 residues. V shed 5 bases and J 6 bases; nucleotides not matched to a gene: 7. The CDR3 here is CASSPATGPNEQFF. CDR3 DNA sequence: TGTGCCAGCAGCCCGGCGACAGGGCCCAATGAGCAGTTCTTC.

This chain links TRBV28 with TRBJ2-7, with 11 bases aligning to TRBD1. Germline assignment: CDR1 MDHEN and CDR2 SYDVKM. The V gene end was trimmed by 6 bases and the J gene end by 0 bases; junction bases not matched to a gene: 7. This CDR3 has 16 residues. The CDR3 loop is CASSRTGGGSSYEQYF. The CDR3 DNA follows: TGTGCCAGCAGCCGGACAGGGGGCGGTAGCTCCTACGAGCAGTACTTC.

V and J are TRBV29-1 and TRBJ2-7; D might be TRBD1 (6 bases). CDR3 length: 14 amino acids. Trimming stripped 2 bases from V and 2 bases from J, with 13 bases between. The germline V gene encodes CDR1 SQVTM and CDR2 ANQGSEA. The CDR3 DNA reads TGCAGCGTTGAAACAAACAGGGTAACCTACGAGCAGTACTTC. Translated: CSVETNRVTYEQYF.

The genes are TRBV7-8 and TRBJ2-1, with 12 bases lining up with TRBD2. The CDR3 totals 15 residues. J gave up 6 bases and V 5 bases, and 5 bases lay outside the gene matches. Germline V gene lookup returns CDR1 SGHVS and CDR2 FQNEAQ. As DNA, the CDR3 is TGTGCCAGCAGCCCGACTAGCGGGAGAGGCAATGAGCAGTTCTTC. Translating gives CASSPTSGRGNEQFF.

The V gene is TRBV7-2, the J gene TRBJ2-7; the match to TRBD2 covers 9 bases. The CDR3 loop spans 18 amino acids. J was trimmed by 0 bases and V by 4 bases; bases with no gene match: 13. Germline V gene data show CDR1 as SGHTA and CDR2 as FQGNSA. CDR3 amino acids: CASSYTSLAGLVSYEQYF. In DNA, the CDR3 is TGTGCCAGCAGCTATACTTCGCTAGCGGGACTGGTCTCCTACGAGCAGTACTTC.

This clone showed up just once. The chain has TRBV7-9 and TRBJ2-3; D gene ambiguous. Germline V gene lookup returns CDR1 SEHNR and CDR2 FQNEAQ (reference sequence). CDR3 length: 13 residues. The V end lost 1 base, the J end lost 2 bases, and 4 bases lay between the germline ends. This CDR3 is CASSLVITDTQYF. The CDR3 DNA reads as TGTGCCAGCAGCTTAGTCATCACAGATACGCAGTATTTT.